This TCR beta chain was recorded in a study of tumor-infiltrating lymphocytes in primary liver carcinoma. Study-wide results and caveats: Compared with tumor region pairs, tumor-adjacent and tumor-blood pairs overlapped less.

With approximately 500 ng total RNA as template and a constant-region primer, TCR beta cDNA was made. It was through three nested multiplex PCR rounds of slightly modified ARM-PCR that TCR beta libraries arose. TCRdb itself ran the multiplex PCR reads through MiXCR, one entry per CDR3 protein. The data contain about 110,000 distinct CDR3 sequences, 60% to 70% of them singletons. Co-extraction of both nucleic acids (RNA and DNA) used roughly 18-34 mg of unsorted bulk tissue. About this clonotype: Its matching antigen is unknown.

Sequenced input: liver tumor tissue from sampling region 1. Regarding subset: tumor region T1, superior pole. The origin of this receptor is a woman aged 60-75 years with primary liver carcinoma and hepatitis B virus infection.

The CDR3 region has the DNA TGTGCCAGCAGTTTATTCCCCCGGACTAGTCGTAATGAGCAGTTCTTC. Translation gives CASSLFPRTSRNEQFF. This rearrangement joins TRBV11-2 to TRBJ2-1; 7 bases agree with TRBD2. Germline trimming cut 6 bases from V and 7 bases from J; bases unmatched to any gene: 15. Per the germline V gene, CDR1 is SGHAT and CDR2 is FQNNGV. The CDR3 is 16 residues long.